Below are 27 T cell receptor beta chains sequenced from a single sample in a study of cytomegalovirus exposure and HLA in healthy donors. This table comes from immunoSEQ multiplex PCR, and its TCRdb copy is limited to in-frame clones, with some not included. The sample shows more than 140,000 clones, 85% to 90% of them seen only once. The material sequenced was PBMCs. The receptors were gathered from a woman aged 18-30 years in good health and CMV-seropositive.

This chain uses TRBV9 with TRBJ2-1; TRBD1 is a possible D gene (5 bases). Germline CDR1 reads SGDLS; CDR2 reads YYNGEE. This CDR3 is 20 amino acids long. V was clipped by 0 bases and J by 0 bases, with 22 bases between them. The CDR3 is CASSVEGINGQGFSYNEQFF. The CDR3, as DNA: TGTGCCAGCAGCGTAGAGGGAATAAATGGCCAGGGTTTCTCCTACAATGAGCAGTTCTTC.

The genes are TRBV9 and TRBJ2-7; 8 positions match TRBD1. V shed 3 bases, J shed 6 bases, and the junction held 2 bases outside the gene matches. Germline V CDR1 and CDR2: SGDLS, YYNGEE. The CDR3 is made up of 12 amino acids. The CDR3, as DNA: TGTGCCAGCAGCGCCGACAGGGGCGAGCAGTACTTC. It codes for CASSADRGEQYF.

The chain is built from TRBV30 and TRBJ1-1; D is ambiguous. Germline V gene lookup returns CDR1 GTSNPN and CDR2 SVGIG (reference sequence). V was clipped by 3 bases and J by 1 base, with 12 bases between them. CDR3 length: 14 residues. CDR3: CAWRQRARNTEAFF. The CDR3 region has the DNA TGTGCCTGGAGGCAGAGGGCAAGGAACACTGAAGCTTTCTTT.

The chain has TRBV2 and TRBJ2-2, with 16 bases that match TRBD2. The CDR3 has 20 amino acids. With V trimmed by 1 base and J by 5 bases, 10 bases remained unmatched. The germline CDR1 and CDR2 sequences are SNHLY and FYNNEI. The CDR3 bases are TGTGCCAGCAGTGAAGTGGGACTAGCGGGAGGGCCCTCGGGGACCGGGGAGCTGTTTTTT. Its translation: CASSEVGLAGGPSGTGELFF.

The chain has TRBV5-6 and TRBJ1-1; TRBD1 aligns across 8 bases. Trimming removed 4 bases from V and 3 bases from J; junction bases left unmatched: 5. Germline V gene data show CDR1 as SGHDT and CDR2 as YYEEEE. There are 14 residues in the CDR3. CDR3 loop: CASSQAGGYTEAFF. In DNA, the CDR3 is TGTGCCAGCAGCCAGGCAGGGGGCTACACTGAAGCTTTCTTT.

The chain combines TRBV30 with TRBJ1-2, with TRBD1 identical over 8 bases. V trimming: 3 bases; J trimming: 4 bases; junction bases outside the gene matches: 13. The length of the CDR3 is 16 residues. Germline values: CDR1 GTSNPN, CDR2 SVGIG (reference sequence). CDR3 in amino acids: CAWRDQDRGSSYGYTF. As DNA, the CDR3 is TGTGCCTGGAGGGATCAAGACAGGGGTTCAAGCTATGGCTACACCTTC.

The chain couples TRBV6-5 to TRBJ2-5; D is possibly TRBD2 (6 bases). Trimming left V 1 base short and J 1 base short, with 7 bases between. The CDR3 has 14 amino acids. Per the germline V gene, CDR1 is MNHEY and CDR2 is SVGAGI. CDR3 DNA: TGTGCCAGCAGTTACTGCGGGACCCAAGAGACCCAGTACTTC. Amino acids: CASSYCGTQETQYF.

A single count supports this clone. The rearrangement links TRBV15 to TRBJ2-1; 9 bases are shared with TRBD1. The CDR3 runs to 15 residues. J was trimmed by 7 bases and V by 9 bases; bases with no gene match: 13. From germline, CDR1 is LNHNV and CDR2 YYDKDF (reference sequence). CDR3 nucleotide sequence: TGTGCCACTTACCTTACGACAGGGGGTTTGAATGAGCAGTTCTTC. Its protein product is CATYLTTGGLNEQFF.

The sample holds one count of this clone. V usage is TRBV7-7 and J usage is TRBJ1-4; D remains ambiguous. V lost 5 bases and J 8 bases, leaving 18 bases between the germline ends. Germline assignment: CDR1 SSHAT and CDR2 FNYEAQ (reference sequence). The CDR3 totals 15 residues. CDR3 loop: CASSPGFGVGEKLFF. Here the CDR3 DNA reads TGTGCCAGCAGCCCCGGTTTCGGGGTAGGGGAAAAACTGTTTTTT.

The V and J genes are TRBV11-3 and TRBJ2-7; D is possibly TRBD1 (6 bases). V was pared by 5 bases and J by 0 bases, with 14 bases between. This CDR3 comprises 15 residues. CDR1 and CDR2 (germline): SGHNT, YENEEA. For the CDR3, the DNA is TGTGCCAGCAGCCAATTGGGGGACACCTCCTACGAGCAGTACTTC. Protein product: CASSQLGDTSYEQYF.

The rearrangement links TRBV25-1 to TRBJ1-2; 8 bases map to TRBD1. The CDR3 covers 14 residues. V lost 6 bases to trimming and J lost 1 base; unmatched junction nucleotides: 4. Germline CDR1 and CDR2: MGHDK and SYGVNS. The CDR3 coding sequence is TGTGCCAGCAGCGGGACAGGAGTTAACTATGGCTACACCTTC. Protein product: CASSGTGVNYGYTF.

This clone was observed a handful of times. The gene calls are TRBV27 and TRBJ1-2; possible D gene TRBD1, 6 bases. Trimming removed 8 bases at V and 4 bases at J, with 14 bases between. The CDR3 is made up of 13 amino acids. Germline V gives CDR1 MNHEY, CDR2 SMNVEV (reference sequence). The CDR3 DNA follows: TGTGCCAGCGGATGGACAGACGGCTATGGCTACACCTTC. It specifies CASGWTDGYGYTF.

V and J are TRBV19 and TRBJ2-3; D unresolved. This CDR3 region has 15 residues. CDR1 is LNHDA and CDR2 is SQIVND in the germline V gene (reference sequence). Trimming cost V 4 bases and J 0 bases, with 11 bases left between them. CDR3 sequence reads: CASSKGGTSTDTQYF. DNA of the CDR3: TGTGCCAGTAGTAAAGGCGGAACTAGCACAGATACGCAGTATTTT.

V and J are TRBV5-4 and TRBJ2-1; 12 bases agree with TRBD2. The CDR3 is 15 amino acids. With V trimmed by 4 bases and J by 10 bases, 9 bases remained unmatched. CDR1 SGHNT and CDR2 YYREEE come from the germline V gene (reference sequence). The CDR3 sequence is CASSETSGRLREQFF. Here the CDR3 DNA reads TGTGCCAGCAGCGAGACTAGCGGGAGACTTAGGGAGCAGTTCTTC.

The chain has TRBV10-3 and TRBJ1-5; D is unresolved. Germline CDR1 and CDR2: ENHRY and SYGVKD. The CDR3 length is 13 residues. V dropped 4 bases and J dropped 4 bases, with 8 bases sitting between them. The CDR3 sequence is CAISGYGNQPQHF. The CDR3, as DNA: TGTGCCATCAGTGGTTACGGGAATCAGCCCCAGCATTTT.

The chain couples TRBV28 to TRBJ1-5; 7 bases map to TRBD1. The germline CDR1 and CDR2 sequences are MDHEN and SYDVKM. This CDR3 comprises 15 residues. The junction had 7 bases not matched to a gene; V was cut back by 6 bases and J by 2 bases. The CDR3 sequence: CASRLTGYRNQPQHF. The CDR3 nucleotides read TGTGCCAGCAGGTTGACAGGGTATCGCAATCAGCCCCAGCATTTT.

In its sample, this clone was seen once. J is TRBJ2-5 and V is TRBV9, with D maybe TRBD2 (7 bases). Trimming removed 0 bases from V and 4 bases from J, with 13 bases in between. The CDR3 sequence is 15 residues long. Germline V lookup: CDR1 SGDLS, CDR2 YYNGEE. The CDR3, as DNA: TGTGCCAGCAGCGTAGCCGGGGGGCTGGTAGAGACCCAGTACTTC. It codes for CASSVAGGLVETQYF.

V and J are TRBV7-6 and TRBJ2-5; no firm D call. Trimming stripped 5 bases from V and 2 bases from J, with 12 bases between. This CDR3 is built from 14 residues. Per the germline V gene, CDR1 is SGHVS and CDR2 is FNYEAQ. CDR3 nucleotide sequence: TGTGCCAGCAGCCGAGATCCGAGTCAAGAGACCCAGTACTTC. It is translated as CASSRDPSQETQYF. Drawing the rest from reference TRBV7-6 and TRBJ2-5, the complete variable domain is GAGVSQSPRYKVTKRGQDVALRCDPISGHVSLYWYRQALGQGPEFLTYFNYEAQQDKSGLPNDRFSAERPEGSISTLTIQRTEQRDSAMYRCASSRDPSQETQYFGPGTRLLVL.

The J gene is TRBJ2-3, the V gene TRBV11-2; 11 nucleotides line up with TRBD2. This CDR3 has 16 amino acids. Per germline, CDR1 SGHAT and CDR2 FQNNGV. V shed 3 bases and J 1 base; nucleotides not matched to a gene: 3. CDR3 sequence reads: CASSFGTSGGTDTQYF. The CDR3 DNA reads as TGTGCCAGCAGCTTCGGGACTAGCGGAGGCACAGATACGCAGTATTTT.

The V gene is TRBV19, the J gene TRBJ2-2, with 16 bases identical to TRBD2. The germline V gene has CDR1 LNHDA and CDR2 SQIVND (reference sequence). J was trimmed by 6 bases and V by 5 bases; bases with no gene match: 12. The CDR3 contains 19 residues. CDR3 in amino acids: CASSPRAGGLAGGAGELFF. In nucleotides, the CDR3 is TGTGCCAGTAGTCCCCGGGCAGGGGGACTAGCGGGAGGGGCCGGGGAGCTGTTTTTT.

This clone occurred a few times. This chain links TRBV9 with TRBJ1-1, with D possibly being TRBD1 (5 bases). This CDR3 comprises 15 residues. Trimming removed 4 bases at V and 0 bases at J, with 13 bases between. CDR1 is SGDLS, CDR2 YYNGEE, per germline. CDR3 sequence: CASSPPGDLNTEAFF. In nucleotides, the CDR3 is TGTGCCAGCAGCCCTCCGGGGGATTTGAACACTGAAGCTTTCTTT.

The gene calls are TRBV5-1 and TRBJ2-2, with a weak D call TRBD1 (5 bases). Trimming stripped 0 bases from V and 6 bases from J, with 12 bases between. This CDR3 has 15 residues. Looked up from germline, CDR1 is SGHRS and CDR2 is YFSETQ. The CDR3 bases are TGCGCCAGCAGCTTGGAAGTAGGGGTTTCCGGGGAGCTGTTTTTT. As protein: CASSLEVGVSGELFF.

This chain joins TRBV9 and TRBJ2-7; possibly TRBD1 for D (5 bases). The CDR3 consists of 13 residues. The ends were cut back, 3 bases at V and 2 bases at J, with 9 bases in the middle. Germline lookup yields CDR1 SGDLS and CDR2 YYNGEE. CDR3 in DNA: TGTGCCAGCAGCGGTGGGGCCCCCTACGAGCAGTACTTC. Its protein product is CASSGGAPYEQYF. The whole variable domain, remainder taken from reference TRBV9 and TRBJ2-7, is DSGVTQTPKHLITATGQRVTLRCSPRSGDLSVYWYQQSLDQGLQFLIQYYNGEERAKGNILERFSAQQFPDLHSELNLSSLELGDSALYFCASSGGAPYEQYFGPGTRLTVT.

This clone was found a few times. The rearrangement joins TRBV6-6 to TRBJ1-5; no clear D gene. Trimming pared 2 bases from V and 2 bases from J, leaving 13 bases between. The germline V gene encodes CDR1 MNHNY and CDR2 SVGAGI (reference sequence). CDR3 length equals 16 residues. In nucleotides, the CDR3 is TGTGCCAGCAGTTACGGCGTTGGGGAGGGCAATCAGCCCCAGCATTTT. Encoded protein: CASSYGVGEGNQPQHF.

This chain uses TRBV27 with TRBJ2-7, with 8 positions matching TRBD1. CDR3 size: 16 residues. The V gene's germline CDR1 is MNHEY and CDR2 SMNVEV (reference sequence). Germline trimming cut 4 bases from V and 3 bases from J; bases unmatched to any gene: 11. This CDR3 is CASSSTGTGNLYEQYF. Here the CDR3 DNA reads TGTGCCAGCAGTTCCACCGGGACAGGAAACCTCTACGAGCAGTACTTC.

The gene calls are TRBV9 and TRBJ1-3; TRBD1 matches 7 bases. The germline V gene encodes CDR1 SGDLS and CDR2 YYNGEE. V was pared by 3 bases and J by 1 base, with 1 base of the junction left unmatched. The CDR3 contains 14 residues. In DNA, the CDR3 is TGTGCCAGCAGCGGACAGGGTTCTGGAAACACCATATATTTT. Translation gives CASSGQGSGNTIYF.

The CDR3 loop is CASRGRDRENYGYTF. The CDR3 bases are TGTGCCAGCAGGGGCCGGGACAGGGAAAACTATGGCTACACCTTC. The rearrangement uses TRBV6-5 and TRBJ1-2, with TRBD1 matching 9 bases. The CDR3 totals 15 residues. J lost 2 bases, V lost 6 bases, and 7 bases had no gene match. Germline V lookup: CDR1 MNHEY, CDR2 SVGAGI.